These T cell receptor beta chains were read from a single sample in a study of blood T cell repertoires in COVID-19. The repertoire was sequenced with immunoSEQ multiplex PCR; TCRdb's copy has only in-frame clones and lacks some. The sample yields some 150,000 clones, 85% seen once. The sample was peripheral blood. These receptors originate from a man aged 50-59 years with acute or convalescent COVID-19. Each CDR3 is given with its conserved first and last residue. The D gene is left open where the match is weak. A clone size is listed for some rows: how often the clone was seen (once, few, many), or a class if it is expanded.

>TRBD2|NA|TRBJ2-3|TRBV28
TGTGCCAGCTGGGGGAGGGAGAAGGGCACAGATACGCAGTATTTT
CASWGREKGTDTQYF
>NA|NA|TRBJ2-3|TRBV5-4
TGTGCCAGCAGCTCCCGCCGGGACTCCCGCACAGATACGCAGTATTTT
CASSSRRDSRTDTQYF
>TRBD1|NA|TRBJ1-2|TRBV3-1/TRBV3-2
TGTGCCAGCAGCCGCGGGACAGGGTTCGGTGGCTACACCTTC
CASSRGTGFGGYTF
>TRBD1|few|TRBJ2-1|TRBV3-1/TRBV3-2
TGTGCCAGCAGGCCTGTACAGGGGGCCATGAATGAGCAGTTCTTC
CASRPVQGAMNEQFF
>NA|few|TRBJ1-1|TRBV15
TGTGCCACCAGCAGAGTGGCCTCCACTGAAGCTTTCTTT
CATSRVASTEAFF
>TRBD1|NA|TRBJ1-1|TRBV5-8
TGTGCCAGCAGCTTGAGGGGGCACACTGAAGCTTTCTTT
CASSLRGHTEAFF
>TRBD2|NA|TRBJ2-7|TRBV19
TGTGCCAGTAGTATCGCGGGAGGTCCCTACGAGCAGTACTTC
CASSIAGGPYEQYF
>TRBD1|NA|TRBJ1-2|TRBV7-8
TGTGCCAGCACCTGGTCGATGACAGGGAGCTATGGCTACACCTTC
CASTWSMTGSYGYTF
>NA|NA|TRBJ1-1|TRBV27
TGTGCCAGCAGTTGGGACACCACGGCCCGGGAAGCTTTCTTT
CASSWDTTAREAFF
>TRBD2|NA|TRBJ2-7|TRBV10-1
TGCGCCAGCAGCGCGGGGGACTGGAGCTCCTACGAGCAGTACTTC
CASSAGDWSSYEQYF
>TRBD2|NA|TRBJ2-2|TRBV15
TGTGCCACCAGCACCGGACTAGCGTTGAACACCGGGGAGCTGTTTTTT
CATSTGLALNTGELFF